This T cell receptor beta chain was recovered during a study of shared clonotypes between healthy human individuals. CD45RO-negative, CCR7-positively selected cells formed the naive CD8 fraction, excluding terminally differentiated effector memory CD45RA+ cells. The donors, healthy adults who were HIV-negative, had experienced no recent acute infections or vaccinations. TCRdb's copy holds only in-frame clones and misses some; the assay was immunoSEQ multiplex PCR. The table includes millions of clones, about 92% detected once. The CDR3 is 15 residues long. Germline assignment: CDR1 SGHTA and CDR2 FQGTGA. Germline trimming cut 2 bases from V and 2 bases from J; bases unmatched to any gene: 5.

The chain is built from TRBV7-3 and TRBJ2-7; 8 bases align to TRBD1. Sequences were obtained from naive CD8+ T cells from PBMCs. This TCR was recovered from a man aged 18 to 35 in good health. Some clones in this sample may be carry-over from other donors' samples. The CDR3 here is CASSLGPQGAYEQYF. In DNA form, the CDR3 reads TGTGCCAGCAGCTTAGGTCCACAGGGGGCCTACGAGCAGTACTTC.